This T cell receptor beta chain originates from a study of T cells in localized non-small cell lung cancer. Broader study findings: Because only a single region of the tumor was sequenced, heterogeneity remains possible. Among the top 100 tumor clones, a median about 57 appeared in adjacent lung.

Generated by immunoSEQ multiplex PCR, the TCRdb table keeps only in-frame clones and is missing some. This table holds around 30,000 clones, around 82% found once. There are 11 residues in the CDR3. Germline CDR1 MNHEY, CDR2 SMNVEV (reference sequence). Trimming took 3 bases from V and 6 from J, leaving 6 bases between them. Concerning this clone itself: What it binds is not known.

V usage is TRBV27 and J usage is TRBJ2-7; D is tentatively TRBD1 or TRBD2 (5 bases each). The input for sequencing was peripheral blood, taken before any cancer treatment. The TCR comes from a male donor at least 60 years old with stage II squamous cell lung carcinoma. This CDR3 is CASSFGAEQYF. The DNA for the CDR3 is TGTGCCAGCAGTTTCGGGGCCGAGCAGTACTTC.